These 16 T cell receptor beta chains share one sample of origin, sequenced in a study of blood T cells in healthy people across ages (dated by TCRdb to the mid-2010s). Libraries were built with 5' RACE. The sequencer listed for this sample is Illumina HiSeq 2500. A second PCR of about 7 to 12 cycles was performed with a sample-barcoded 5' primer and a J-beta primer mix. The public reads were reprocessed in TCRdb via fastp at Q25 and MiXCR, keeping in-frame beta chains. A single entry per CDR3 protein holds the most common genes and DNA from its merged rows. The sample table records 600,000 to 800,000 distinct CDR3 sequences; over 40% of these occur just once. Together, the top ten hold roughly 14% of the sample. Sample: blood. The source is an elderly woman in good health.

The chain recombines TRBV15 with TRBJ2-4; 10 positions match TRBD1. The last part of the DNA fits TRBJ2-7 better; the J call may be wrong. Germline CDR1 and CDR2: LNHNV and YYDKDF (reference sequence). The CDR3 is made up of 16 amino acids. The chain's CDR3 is CATSPGTGVLSYEQYF. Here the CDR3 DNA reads TGTGCCACCAGCCCTGGGACAGGGGTCCTCTCCTACGAGCAGTACTTC.

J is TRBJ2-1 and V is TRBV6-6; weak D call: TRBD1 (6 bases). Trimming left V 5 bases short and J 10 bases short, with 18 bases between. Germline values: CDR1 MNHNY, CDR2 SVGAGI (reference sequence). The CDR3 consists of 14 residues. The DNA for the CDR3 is TGTGCCAGCAGTCATCCGGGACAAAACCACGAGCAGTTCTTC. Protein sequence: CASSHPGQNHEQFF.

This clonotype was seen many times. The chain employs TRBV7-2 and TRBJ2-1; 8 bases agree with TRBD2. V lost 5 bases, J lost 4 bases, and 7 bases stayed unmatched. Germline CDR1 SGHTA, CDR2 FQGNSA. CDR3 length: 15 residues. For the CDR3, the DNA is TGTGCCAGCAGCACACGAGCGGGGGTATACAATGAGCAGTTCTTC. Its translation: CASSTRAGVYNEQFF.

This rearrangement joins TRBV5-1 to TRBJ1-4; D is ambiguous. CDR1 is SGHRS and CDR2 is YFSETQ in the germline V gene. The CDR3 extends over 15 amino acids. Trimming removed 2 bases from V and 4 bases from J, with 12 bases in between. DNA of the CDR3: TGCGCCAGCAGCTTAAATGCGGGGTTTAATGAAAAACTGTTTTTT. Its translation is CASSLNAGFNEKLFF.

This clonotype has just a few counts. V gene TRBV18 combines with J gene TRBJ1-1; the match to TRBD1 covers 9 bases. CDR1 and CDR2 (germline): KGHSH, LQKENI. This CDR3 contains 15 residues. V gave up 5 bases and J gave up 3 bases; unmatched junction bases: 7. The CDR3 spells CASSSTGGFDTEAFF. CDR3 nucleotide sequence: TGTGCCAGCTCATCAACAGGGGGCTTTGACACTGAAGCTTTCTTT.

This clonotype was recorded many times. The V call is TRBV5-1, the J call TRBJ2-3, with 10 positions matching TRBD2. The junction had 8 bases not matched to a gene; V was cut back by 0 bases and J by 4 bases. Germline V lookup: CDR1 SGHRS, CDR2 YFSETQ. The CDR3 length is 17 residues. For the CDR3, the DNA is TGCGCCAGCAGCTTGGAGGGACTAGCGATAAGGGCAGATACGCAGTATTTT. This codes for CASSLEGLAIRADTQYF.

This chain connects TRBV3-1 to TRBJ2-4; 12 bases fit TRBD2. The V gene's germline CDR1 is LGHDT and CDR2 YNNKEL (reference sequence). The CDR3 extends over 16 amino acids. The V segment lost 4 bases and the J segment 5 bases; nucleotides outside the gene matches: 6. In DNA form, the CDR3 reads TGTGCCAGCAGCCCGAGGACTAGCGGGACTCAAAACATTCAGTACTTC. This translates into CASSPRTSGTQNIQYF. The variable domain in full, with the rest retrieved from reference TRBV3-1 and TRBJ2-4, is DTAVSQTPKYLVTQMGNDKSIKCEQNLGHDTMYWYKQDSKKFLKIMFSYNNKELIINETVPNRFSPKSPDKAHLNLHINSLELGDSAVYFCASSPRTSGTQNIQYFGAGTRLSVL.

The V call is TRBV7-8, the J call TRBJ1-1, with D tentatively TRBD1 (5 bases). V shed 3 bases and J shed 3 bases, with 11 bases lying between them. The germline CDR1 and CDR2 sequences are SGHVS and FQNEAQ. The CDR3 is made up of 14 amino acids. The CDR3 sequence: CASSLMGEDTEAFF. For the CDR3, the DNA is TGTGCCAGCAGCTTGATGGGGGAGGACACTGAAGCTTTCTTT.

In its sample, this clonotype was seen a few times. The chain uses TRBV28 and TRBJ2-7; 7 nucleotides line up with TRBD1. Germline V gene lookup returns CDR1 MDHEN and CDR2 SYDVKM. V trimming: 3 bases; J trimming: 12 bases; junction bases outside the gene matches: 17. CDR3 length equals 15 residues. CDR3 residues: CASSFLDRVTSSLYF. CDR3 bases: TGTGCCAGCAGTTTCCTCGACAGGGTTACAAGTTCATTGTACTTC.

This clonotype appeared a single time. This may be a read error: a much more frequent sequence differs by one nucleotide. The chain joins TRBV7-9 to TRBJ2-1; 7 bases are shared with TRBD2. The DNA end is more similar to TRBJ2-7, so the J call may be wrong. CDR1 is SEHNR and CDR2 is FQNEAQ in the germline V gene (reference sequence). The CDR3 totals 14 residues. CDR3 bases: TGTGCCAGCAGCTATAGCGGGCCCTACAATGAGCAGTACTTC. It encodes CASSYSGPYNEQYF.

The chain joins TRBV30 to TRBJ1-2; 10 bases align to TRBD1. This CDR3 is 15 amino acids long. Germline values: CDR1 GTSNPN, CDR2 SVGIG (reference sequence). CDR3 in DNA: TGTGCTCAAAAAACGGGACAGGGGTGGAACTATGGCTACACCTTC. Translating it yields CAQKTGQGWNYGYTF.

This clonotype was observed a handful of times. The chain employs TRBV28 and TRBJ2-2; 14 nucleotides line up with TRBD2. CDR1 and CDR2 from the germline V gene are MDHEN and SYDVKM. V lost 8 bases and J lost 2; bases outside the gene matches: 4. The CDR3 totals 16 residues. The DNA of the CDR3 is TGTGCCAGCCAGACTAGCGGGGGGGAAAACACCGGGGAGCTGTTTTTT. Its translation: CASQTSGGENTGELFF.

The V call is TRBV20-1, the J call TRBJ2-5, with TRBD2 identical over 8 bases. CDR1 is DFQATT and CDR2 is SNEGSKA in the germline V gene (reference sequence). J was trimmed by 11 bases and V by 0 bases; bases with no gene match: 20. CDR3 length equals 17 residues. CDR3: CSARDPGGRTMGNEQYF. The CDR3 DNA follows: TGCAGTGCTAGAGATCCTGGCGGGAGGACAATGGGGAATGAGCAGTACTTC.

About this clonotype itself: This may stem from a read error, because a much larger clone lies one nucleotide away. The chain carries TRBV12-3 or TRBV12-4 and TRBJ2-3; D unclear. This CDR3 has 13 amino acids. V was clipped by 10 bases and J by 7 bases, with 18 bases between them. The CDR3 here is CANRMTEINTQYF. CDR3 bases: TGTGCCAACAGAATGACCGAGATTAATACGCAGTATTTT.

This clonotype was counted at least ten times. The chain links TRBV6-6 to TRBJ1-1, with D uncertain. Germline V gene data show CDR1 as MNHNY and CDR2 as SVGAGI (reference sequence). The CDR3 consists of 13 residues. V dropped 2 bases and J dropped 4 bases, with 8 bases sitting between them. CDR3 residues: CASSYGWITEAFF. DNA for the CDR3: TGTGCCAGCAGTTACGGATGGATCACTGAAGCTTTCTTT.

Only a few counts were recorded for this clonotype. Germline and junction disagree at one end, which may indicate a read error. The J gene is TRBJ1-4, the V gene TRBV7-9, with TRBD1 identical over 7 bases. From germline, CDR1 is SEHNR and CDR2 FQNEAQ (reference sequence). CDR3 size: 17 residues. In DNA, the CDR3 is TGTGCCAGCAGCTTAGGACAGGGAGGCCGGGCTAATGAGAAACTGTTTTTT. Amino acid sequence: CASSLGQGGRANEKLFF.